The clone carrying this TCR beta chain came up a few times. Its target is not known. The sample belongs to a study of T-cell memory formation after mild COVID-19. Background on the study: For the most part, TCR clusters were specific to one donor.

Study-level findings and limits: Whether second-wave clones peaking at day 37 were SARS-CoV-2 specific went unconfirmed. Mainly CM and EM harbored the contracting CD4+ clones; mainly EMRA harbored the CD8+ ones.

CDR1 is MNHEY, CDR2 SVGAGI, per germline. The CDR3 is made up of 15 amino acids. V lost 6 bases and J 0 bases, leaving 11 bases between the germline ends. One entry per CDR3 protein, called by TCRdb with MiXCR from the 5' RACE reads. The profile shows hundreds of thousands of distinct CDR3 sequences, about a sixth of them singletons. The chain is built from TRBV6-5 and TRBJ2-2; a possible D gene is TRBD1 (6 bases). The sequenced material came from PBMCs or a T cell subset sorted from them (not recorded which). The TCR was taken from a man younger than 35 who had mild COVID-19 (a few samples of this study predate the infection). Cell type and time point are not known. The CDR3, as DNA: TGTGCCAGCAGCCTGGACAGAACGAACACCGGGGAGCTGTTTTTT. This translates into CASSLDRTNTGELFF.